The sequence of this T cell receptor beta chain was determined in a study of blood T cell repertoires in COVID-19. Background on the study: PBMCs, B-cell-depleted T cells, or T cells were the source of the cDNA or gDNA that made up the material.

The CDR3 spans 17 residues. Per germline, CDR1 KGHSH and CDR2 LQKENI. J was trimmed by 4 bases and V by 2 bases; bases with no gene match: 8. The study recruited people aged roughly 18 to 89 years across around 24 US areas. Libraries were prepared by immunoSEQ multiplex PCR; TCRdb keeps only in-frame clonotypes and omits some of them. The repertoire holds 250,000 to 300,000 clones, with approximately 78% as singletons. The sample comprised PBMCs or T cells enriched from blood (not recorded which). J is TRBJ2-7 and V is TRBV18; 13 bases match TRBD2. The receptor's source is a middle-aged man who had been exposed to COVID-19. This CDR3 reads CASSPGGLAGDWYEQYF. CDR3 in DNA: TGTGCCAGCTCACCAGGTGGACTAGCGGGAGACTGGTACGAGCAGTACTTC.